This T cell receptor (beta chain) came from a study of response to subunit inactivated influenza vaccine listed by TCRdb under 2018. Regarding the study in general: The study used deep quantitative T cell receptor repertoire profiling to track responses to a trivalent subunit inactivated influenza vaccine. Results the study describes overall, beyond this receptor: It was suggested by the authors that each seasonal influenza vaccination may recruit only a limited number of new T cells.

The library was prepared using RT-PCR. For sequencing, an Illumina HiSeq 2500 was employed. The public reads were reprocessed in TCRdb via fastp at Q25 and MiXCR, keeping in-frame beta chains. A single entry per CDR3 protein holds the most common genes and DNA from its merged rows. The sample includes about 570,000 distinct CDR3 sequences, with about 10% observed a single time. About 11% of the sample is in the top ten clones. Turning to this clonotype: Its antigen is currently not known. There are no base qualities to consult, and no much larger clone falls within one base.

The CDR3 starts with the cysteine, ends with the phenylalanine, and has 16 residues. The kept DNA is CDR3 alone, 48 bases in frame from the first base. The CDR1 and CDR2 encoded by the germline V gene are SGHDN and FVKESK. V is shortened by 4 bases, J by 4 bases, and the region joining them spans 20 bases. These data were likewise used in another study, on T cells expressing NK-cell markers. As that second paper reports: TCR beta cDNA libraries were prepared using 5'RACE template switching, which introduced a universal primer site and unique molecular identifiers. Three sorted T-cell subsets (CD3+CD56+NKG2C+, CD3+CD56+NKG2C- and CD3+CD56-NKG2C+) from 8 or 9 donors had their TCR beta-chain repertoires profiled. Among the eight sequenced donors, seven were HCMV-seropositive and one was HCMV-seronegative. In several experiments an anti-gammadeltaTCR antibody was added to restrict sorting to alphabetaTCR-expressing T cells. In six or seven donors, the dominant CD3+CD56+NKG2C+ clonotypes ranked among the top 10 CD8+ clonotypes, making up roughly 1.0-8% of CD8+ T cells. Those dominant clonotypes were again the most abundant among CD3+CD56-NKG2C+ cells in a handful of donors, at about 25-60.1%. Whether the expanded NKG2C-expressing T cell clones were specific for HCMV antigens remained unclear. The eight sequenced donors were randomly selected healthy volunteers, three men and five women. HCMV serostatus was determined by detecting HCMV-specific IgG in serum with a commercial ELISA kit. Ficoll density gradient centrifugation was used to isolate peripheral blood mononuclear cells from blood. Bulk peripheral blood T-cell repertoires were additionally sequenced from unsorted PBMC for several donors. Priming for cDNA synthesis came from the TCR beta constant segment, and two successive PCR amplification steps followed. Illumina HiSeq 2000/2500, MiSeq or NextSeq was used to sequence libraries as 2 x 150 bp reads. MIGEC was used to demultiplex reads and group reads by UMI, and MiTCR was used to assemble and quantify clonotypes. To exclude erroneous sequences, any TCR cDNA sequence not supported by at least two reads was discarded. The tcR package was used for downstream repertoire analysis, and clonotypes were matched between fractions using CDR3 nucleotide sequence together with V segment. VDJmatch was used to annotate antigen specificity against VDJdb, with one amino acid substitution in CDR3 allowed.

The chain is encoded by TRBV14 joined to TRBJ2-7, with TRBD1 tentatively as D gene (5 bases match). The receptor's source is a man aged 50-60 years who received an inactivated influenza vaccine. Donor details come from another sample of the same person, matched by shared clones. The sample was PBMCs from blood, taken on the day of vaccination. The nucleotide sequence is TGTGCCAGCAGCCCGTCGGATGGACAAACGGTATACGAGCAGTACTTC. Translated, it reads CASSPSDGQTVYEQYF.